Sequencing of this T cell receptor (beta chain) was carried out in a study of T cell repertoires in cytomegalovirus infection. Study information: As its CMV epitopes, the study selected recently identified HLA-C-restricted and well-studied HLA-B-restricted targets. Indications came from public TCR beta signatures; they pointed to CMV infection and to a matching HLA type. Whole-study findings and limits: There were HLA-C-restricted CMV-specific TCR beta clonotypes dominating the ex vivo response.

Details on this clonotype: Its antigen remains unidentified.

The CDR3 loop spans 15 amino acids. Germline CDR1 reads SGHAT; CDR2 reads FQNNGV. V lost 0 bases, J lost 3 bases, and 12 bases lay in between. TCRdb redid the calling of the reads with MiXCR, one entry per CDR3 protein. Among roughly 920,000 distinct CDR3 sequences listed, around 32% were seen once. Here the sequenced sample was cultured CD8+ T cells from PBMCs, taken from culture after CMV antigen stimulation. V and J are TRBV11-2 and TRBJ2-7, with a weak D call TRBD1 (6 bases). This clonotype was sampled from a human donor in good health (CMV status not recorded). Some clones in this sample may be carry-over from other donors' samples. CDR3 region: CASSLEQGRRYEQYF. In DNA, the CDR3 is TGTGCCAGCAGCTTAGAACAGGGTAGGCGCTACGAGCAGTACTTC. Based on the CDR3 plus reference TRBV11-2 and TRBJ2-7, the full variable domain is EAGVAQSPRYKIIEKRQSVAFWCNPISGHATLYWYQQILGQGPKLLIQFQNNGVVDDSQLPKDRFSAERLKGVDSTLKIQPAKLEDSAVYLCASSLEQGRRYEQYFGPGTRLTVT.